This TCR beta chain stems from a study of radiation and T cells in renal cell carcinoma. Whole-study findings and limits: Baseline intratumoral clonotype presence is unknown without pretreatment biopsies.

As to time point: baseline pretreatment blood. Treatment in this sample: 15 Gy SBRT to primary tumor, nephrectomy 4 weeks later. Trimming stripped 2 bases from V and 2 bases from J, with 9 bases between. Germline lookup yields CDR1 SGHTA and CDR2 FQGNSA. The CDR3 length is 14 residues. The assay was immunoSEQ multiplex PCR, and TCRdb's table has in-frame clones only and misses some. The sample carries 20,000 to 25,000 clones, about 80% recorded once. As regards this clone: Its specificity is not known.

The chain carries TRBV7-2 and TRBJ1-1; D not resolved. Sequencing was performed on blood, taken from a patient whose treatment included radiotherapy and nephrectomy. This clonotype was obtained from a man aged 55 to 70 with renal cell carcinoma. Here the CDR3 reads CASSLYGLNTEAFF. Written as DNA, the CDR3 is TGTGCCAGCAGCTTATATGGGCTAAACACTGAAGCTTTCTTT.